These 24 T cell receptor beta chains originate from one sample sequenced in a study of T cell changes during pregnancy in multiple sclerosis. Data came from immunoSEQ multiplex PCR; TCRdb stores just in-frame clones and leaves some out. Of tens of thousands of clones detected, roughly 93% appear once; the ten largest clones hold around 3.7%. Source: CD8+ T cells from peripheral blood mononuclear cells, taken in the second trimester of pregnancy. Source of these receptors: a female donor with multiple sclerosis, enrolled in a pregnancy study.

The gene calls are TRBV4-3 and TRBJ1-2; possible D gene TRBD1, 5 bases. This CDR3 is 14 amino acids long. The germline V gene encodes CDR1 LGHNA and CDR2 YSLEER. V lost 0 bases and J 8 bases, leaving 13 bases between the germline ends. This chain's CDR3 is CASSQDGEGYGYTF. Written as DNA, the CDR3 is TGCGCCAGCAGCCAAGACGGGGAGGGGTACGGCTACACCTTC.

This clone was observed a single time. The rearrangement joins TRBV7-8 to TRBJ2-1, with TRBD2 matching over 10 bases. This CDR3 has 16 amino acids. V lost 1 base to trimming and J lost 9 bases; unmatched junction nucleotides: 9. Per germline, CDR1 SGHVS and CDR2 FQNEAQ. The CDR3 DNA follows: TGTGCCAGCAGCTTAGAAGCGGGAGGGCTGTATGGTGAGCAGTTCTTC. Translation: CASSLEAGGLYGEQFF.

This clone appeared a single time. V is TRBV15 and J is TRBJ1-6, with a weak D call TRBD1 (6 bases). The V end lost 1 base, the J end lost 7 bases, and 11 bases lay between the germline ends. This CDR3 is built from 15 residues. Germline loops: CDR1 LNHNV, CDR2 YYDKDF (reference sequence). Written as DNA, the CDR3 is TGTGCCACCAGCAGAGTCCGGACAGACAATTCACCCCTCCACTTT. The encoded protein is CATSRVRTDNSPLHF.

This sequence joins TRBV28 and TRBJ2-7; weak D call: TRBD2 (5 bases). Germline V gene lookup returns CDR1 MDHEN and CDR2 SYDVKM. The CDR3 consists of 15 residues. The germline V and J ends were trimmed by 1 base and 4 bases, with 14 bases remaining between them. The chain's CDR3 is CASSLSPLGPYEQYF. Written as DNA, the CDR3 is TGTGCCAGCAGTTTATCCCCACTAGGACCTTACGAGCAGTACTTC. Full variable domain (remainder filled in from reference TRBV28 and TRBJ2-7): DVKVTQSSRYLVKRTGEKVFLECVQDMDHENMFWYRQDPGLGLRLIYFSYDVKMKEKGDIPEGYSVSREKKERFSLILESASTNQTSMYLCASSLSPLGPYEQYFGPGTRLTVT.

This rearrangement joins TRBV5-1 to TRBJ2-7, with D perhaps TRBD1 (6 bases). CDR1 is SGHRS, CDR2 YFSETQ, per germline. The CDR3 loop spans 15 amino acids. V lost 0 bases and J lost 5, with 15 bases in between. The CDR3 coding sequence is TGCGCCAGCAGCTTGGACAGGGACCGATGGAACGAGCAGTACTTC. Translation: CASSLDRDRWNEQYF.

The chain is built from TRBV19 and TRBJ2-1; 10 nucleotides agree with TRBD2. The CDR3 is 16 amino acids. V was clipped by 7 bases and J by 0 bases; unmatched bases: 6. Germline CDR1 and CDR2: LNHDA and SQIVND (reference sequence). The CDR3 reads CASTPSGGPSYNEQFF. In DNA, the CDR3 is TGTGCCAGTACCCCTAGCGGGGGCCCCTCCTACAATGAGCAGTTCTTC. Supplemented by reference TRBV19 and TRBJ2-1, the full variable domain reads DGGITQSPKYLFRKEGQNVTLSCEQNLNHDAMYWYRQDPGQGLRLIYYSQIVNDFQKGDIAEGYSVSREKKESFPLTVTSAQKNPTAFYLCASTPSGGPSYNEQFFGPGTRLTVL.

The V gene is TRBV7-3, the J gene TRBJ2-2; possible D gene TRBD1, 5 bases. The CDR3 runs to 12 residues. V was shortened by 5 bases and J by 8 bases, with 9 bases between the two germline ends. The V gene's germline CDR1 is SGHTA and CDR2 FQGTGA. The CDR3 DNA reads TGTGCCAGCAGCCCGACAGCTGGGGAGCTGTTTTTT. Translating it yields CASSPTAGELFF.

The chain combines TRBV7-9 with TRBJ2-1, with 11 bases aligning to TRBD2. The V gene's germline CDR1 is SEHNR and CDR2 FQNEAQ (reference sequence). J was trimmed by 2 bases and V by 5 bases; bases with no gene match: 8. This CDR3 has 17 amino acids. The CDR3 sequence is CASSHVAGGDPYNEQFF. The CDR3 DNA sequence: TGTGCCAGCAGCCATGTAGCGGGGGGGGACCCCTACAATGAGCAGTTCTTC. Full variable domain (rest looked up from reference TRBV7-9 and TRBJ2-1): DTGVSQNPRHKITKRGQNVTFRCDPISEHNRLYWYRQTLGQGPEFLTYFQNEAQLEKSRLLSDRFSAERPKGSFSTLEIQRTEQGDSAMYLCASSHVAGGDPYNEQFFGPGTRLTVL.

V gene TRBV29-1 combines with J gene TRBJ2-7, with 7 bases fitting TRBD1. Trimming took 6 bases from V and 0 from J; bases not matched to a gene: 8. Germline CDR1 reads SQVTM; CDR2 reads ANQGSEA. The CDR3 is made up of 14 amino acids. The CDR3 region has the DNA TGCAGCGTGGGGACAGTTCACCACTCCTACGAGCAGTACTTC. Amino acid sequence: CSVGTVHHSYEQYF.

This clone has just one count. J is TRBJ1-1 and V is TRBV4-1, with D possibly being TRBD1 (5 bases). V dropped 4 bases and J dropped 7 bases, with 13 bases sitting between them. The CDR3 sequence is 13 residues long. Per the germline V gene, CDR1 is MGHRA and CDR2 is YSYEKL. CDR3 DNA sequence: TGCGCCAGCAGCCCCGAAGGGGACTTTGAAGCTTTCTTT. Translation: CASSPEGDFEAFF.

CDR3 sequence (DNA): TGTGCCAGCAGCTTCGACAGGGGGTTGTATGAGCAGTTCTTC. Residues: CASSFDRGLYEQFF. V and J are TRBV5-5 and TRBJ2-1, with TRBD1 matching over 9 bases. Germline V gene data show CDR1 as SGHKS and CDR2 as YYEKEE (reference sequence). The V gene end was trimmed by 2 bases and the J gene end by 8 bases; junction bases not matched to a gene: 5. This CDR3 is 14 amino acids long.

CDR3 nucleotide sequence: TGTGCCAGCAGCGTAGAGGGGGCGGGTGAGCAGTTCTTC. It is translated as CASSVEGAGEQFF. The chain uses TRBV9 and TRBJ2-1, with TRBD1 matching 7 bases. J lost 9 bases, V lost 0 bases, and 3 bases had no gene match. The CDR3 consists of 13 residues. The germline gives CDR1 SGDLS, CDR2 YYNGEE.

The chain couples TRBV9 to TRBJ2-3; unclear D gene. There are 15 residues in the CDR3. The ends were cut back, 0 bases at V and 1 base at J, with 9 bases in the middle. CDR1 SGDLS and CDR2 YYNGEE come from the germline V gene. The CDR3 protein is CASSVAPSGTDTQYF. The CDR3 DNA is TGTGCCAGCAGCGTAGCCCCGAGTGGCACAGATACGCAGTATTTT.

V and J are TRBV7-9 and TRBJ2-1; D gene ambiguous. CDR1 is SEHNR, CDR2 FQNEAQ, per germline (reference sequence). This CDR3 spans 12 amino acids. Trimming stripped 1 base from V and 10 bases from J, with 8 bases between. The CDR3 DNA sequence: TGTGCCAGCAGCTTAGTTGGCACGGAGCAGTTCTTC. Encoded protein: CASSLVGTEQFF. The full variable domain, in which reference TRBV7-9 and TRBJ2-1 provide the parts outside the CDR3, is DTGVSQNPRHKITKRGQNVTFRCDPISEHNRLYWYRQTLGQGPEFLTYFQNEAQLEKSRLLSDRFSAERPKGSFSTLEIQRTEQGDSAMYLCASSLVGTEQFFGPGTRLTVL.

V gene TRBV2 combines with J gene TRBJ1-3; TRBD1 aligns across 8 bases. Germline V gene sequence: CDR1 SNHLY, CDR2 FYNNEI. With V trimmed by 4 bases and J by 0 bases, 14 bases remained unmatched. The CDR3 totals 19 residues. CDR3 amino acids: CASSVKGQGAKDSGNTIYF. CDR3 sequence (DNA): TGTGCCAGCAGTGTAAAGGGGCAGGGGGCGAAAGACTCTGGAAACACCATATATTTT.

This sequence joins TRBV4-3 and TRBJ2-3; 8 bases match TRBD2. The CDR3 contains 19 residues. V gave up 0 bases and J gave up 2 bases; unmatched junction bases: 13. Germline CDR1 LGHNA, CDR2 YSLEER. The CDR3 DNA reads TGCGCCAGCAGCCAAGATCCCAGCGGGGGACCGACCTACACAGATACGCAGTATTTT. As protein: CASSQDPSGGPTYTDTQYF.

The CDR3 DNA is TGTGCCAGTAGTTTAATAACGACGGGACAGCATGAAAAACTGTTTTTT. Encoded protein: CASSLITTGQHEKLFF. The chain couples TRBV19 to TRBJ1-4, with 7 bases lining up with TRBD1. Trimming at V came to 5 bases and at J to 6 bases, leaving 12 bases not matched to a gene. Per the germline V gene, CDR1 is LNHDA and CDR2 is SQIVND (reference sequence). The CDR3 consists of 16 residues.

The J gene is TRBJ1-1, the V gene TRBV11-2, with D hard to call. The V end lost 1 base, the J end lost 3 bases, and 6 bases lay between the germline ends. Germline values: CDR1 SGHAT, CDR2 FQNNGV. The CDR3 extends over 13 amino acids. The CDR3 DNA follows: TGTGCCAGCAGCTTAGGAACTCACACTGAAGCTTTCTTT. Translated, it gives CASSLGTHTEAFF.

The J gene is TRBJ1-3, the V gene TRBV2; perhaps TRBD1 as D (5 bases). The germline V gene has CDR1 SNHLY and CDR2 FYNNEI. This CDR3 contains 13 residues. Trimming removed 6 bases from V and 0 bases from J, with 6 bases in between. The CDR3 sequence is CASRDISGNTIYF. CDR3 in DNA: TGTGCCAGCAGGGACATCTCTGGAAACACCATATATTTT.

This chain connects TRBV11-2 to TRBJ2-7; 8 bases map to TRBD1. This CDR3 is 14 amino acids long. J was trimmed by 4 bases and V by 5 bases; bases with no gene match: 7. Germline assignment: CDR1 SGHAT and CDR2 FQNNGV. The chain's CDR3 is CASSPDRGQYEQYF. DNA for the CDR3: TGTGCCAGCAGCCCTGACAGGGGACAATACGAGCAGTACTTC. The full variable domain, its missing parts supplied by reference TRBV11-2 and TRBJ2-7, is EAGVAQSPRYKIIEKRQSVAFWCNPISGHATLYWYQQILGQGPKLLIQFQNNGVVDDSQLPKDRFSAERLKGVDSTLKIQPAKLEDSAVYLCASSPDRGQYEQYFGPGTRLTVT.

V and J are TRBV4-3 and TRBJ2-5; 7 nucleotides align to TRBD1. In germline, CDR1 is LGHNA, CDR2 YSLEER. Germline trimming cut 0 bases from V and 7 bases from J; bases unmatched to any gene: 8. The CDR3 length is 15 residues. CDR3 nucleotide sequence: TGCGCCAGCAGCCAAGAGGTCAGGGGGTCATGGACCCAGTACTTC. Its protein product is CASSQEVRGSWTQYF.

The chain is built from TRBV28 and TRBJ1-1; D uncertain. The CDR3 covers 14 residues. Per germline, CDR1 MDHEN and CDR2 SYDVKM. Trimming took off 6 bases at V and 8 bases at J, with 19 bases between the two ends. The chain's CDR3 is CASSLGPRRGEAFF. CDR3 sequence (DNA): TGTGCCAGCAGCCTGGGCCCACGCCGGGGAGAAGCTTTCTTT.

The V gene is TRBV27, the J gene TRBJ1-1, with D possibly matching TRBD1 (5 bases). Trimming removed 5 bases from V and 8 bases from J, with 9 bases in between. Germline CDR1 is MNHEY and CDR2 is SMNVEV (reference sequence). The CDR3 totals 11 residues. The CDR3 is CASSRGLEAFF. The CDR3 coding sequence is TGTGCCAGCAGTCGGGGACTCGAAGCTTTCTTT.

This rearrangement joins TRBV18 to TRBJ1-2; TRBD1 matches at 9 bases. Germline CDR1 KGHSH, CDR2 LQKENI. CDR3 length: 16 residues. V lost 0 bases to trimming and J lost 3 bases; unmatched junction nucleotides: 5. The CDR3 loop is CASSPPGTGLYYGYTF. As DNA, the CDR3 is TGTGCCAGCTCACCACCAGGGACAGGGCTCTACTATGGCTACACCTTC. Filled out from reference TRBV18 and TRBJ1-2, the complete variable domain reads NAGVMQNPRHLVRRRGQEARLRCSPMKGHSHVYWYRQLPEEGLKFMVYLQKENIIDESGMPKERFSAEFPKEGPSILRIQQVVRGDSAAYFCASSPPGTGLYYGYTFGSGTRLTVV.